These 18 T cell receptor beta chains originate from one sample sequenced in a study of T cells in Graves' hyperthyroidism and ophthalmopathy. Amplified TCR beta CDR3 regions came from RNA transcripts. With the HTBI primer set, the TCR CDR3 went through a first round of RT-PCR. TCRdb itself ran the multiplex PCR reads through MiXCR, one entry per CDR3 protein. This table holds some 380,000 distinct CDR3 sequences, approximately 15% found once. Sequencing was carried out using blood. The receptors stem from a man aged 30 to 45 with Graves' hyperthyroidism that later progressed to Graves' ophthalmopathy.

This clonotype was counted ten times or more. The chain has TRBV2 and TRBJ1-2; maybe TRBD1 (5 bases). CDR3 length: 14 residues. The V gene's germline CDR1 is SNHLY and CDR2 FYNNEI. V lost 5 bases, J lost 2 bases, and 12 bases lay in between. The CDR3 DNA reads as TGTGCCAGCAGTTATAGGGACCGCAACTATGGCTACACCTTC. It yields the protein CASSYRDRNYGYTF.

This clonotype was seen repeatedly, ten times or more. This chain uses TRBV20-1 with TRBJ2-3, with 7 bases identical to TRBD2. The CDR3 loop spans 15 amino acids. Per germline, CDR1 DFQATT and CDR2 SNEGSKA (reference sequence). V lost 3 bases and J lost 6; bases outside the gene matches: 12. In DNA, the CDR3 is TGCAGTGCTAGCAAAACCCTAGCGGTCTGGGATACGCAGTATTTT. It yields the protein CSASKTLAVWDTQYF.

This clonotype was detected ten times or more. The chain links TRBV20-1 to TRBJ2-7; 7 bases are a match to TRBD2. The CDR3 is 14 residues long. The V and J ends lost 2 bases and 2 bases, in that order; junction bases with no gene match: 6. CDR1 DFQATT and CDR2 SNEGSKA come from the germline V gene (reference sequence). DNA for the CDR3: TGCAGTGCTAGAACGGGGGGTCTCCCCTACGAGCAGTACTTC. It specifies CSARTGGLPYEQYF.

This clonotype appeared many times. This chain links TRBV12-3 or TRBV12-4 with TRBJ2-7; 7 bases align to TRBD1. The CDR3 consists of 14 residues. The J segment lost 1 base and the V segment lost 4 bases, leaving 4 bases of the junction unmatched. The CDR3 sequence: CASSWSGQSYEQYF. CDR3 coding DNA: TGTGCCAGCAGTTGGTCGGGACAGTCCTACGAGCAGTACTTC.

This clonotype appeared many times. The chain recombines TRBV28 with TRBJ1-5; tentative D call: TRBD1 (5 bases). Germline CDR1 MDHEN, CDR2 SYDVKM. Deletions cut 2 bases from V and 7 bases from J, with 12 bases between. The CDR3 covers 14 residues. Here the CDR3 reads CASSLAGIGQPQHF. Here the CDR3 DNA reads TGTGCCAGCAGTTTAGCAGGGATCGGCCAGCCCCAGCATTTT.

The J gene is TRBJ1-4, the V gene TRBV5-4; D is undetermined. Germline values: CDR1 SGHNT, CDR2 YYREEE (reference sequence). This CDR3 is built from 15 residues. V was shortened by 0 bases and J by 1 base, with 7 bases between the two germline ends. The CDR3 DNA reads TGTGCCAGCAGCTTGGAATTGGAAACTAATGAAAAACTGTTTTTT. Residues: CASSLELETNEKLFF.

This clonotype has a single count. This may stem from a read error, because a much larger clone lies one nucleotide away. The chain joins TRBV3-1 to TRBJ1-1; D gene ambiguous. The germline V gene encodes CDR1 LGHDT and CDR2 YNNKEL (reference sequence). Trimming took off 0 bases at V and 3 bases at J, with 11 bases between the two ends. The CDR3 has 15 residues. The DNA for the CDR3 is TGTGCCAGCAGCCAAGATGAGGACGGTCACACTGAAGCTTTCTTT. It codes for CASSQDEDGHTEAFF.

At least ten counts were recorded for this clonotype. The gene calls are TRBV13 and TRBJ1-6; TRBD1 might be the D (6 bases). The CDR3 covers 16 residues. The germline V and J ends were trimmed by 4 bases and 6 bases, with 16 bases remaining between them. CDR1 and CDR2 (germline): PRHDT, FYEKMQ (reference sequence). In DNA, the CDR3 is TGTGCCAGCAGCTCCTTATCGACAGGAAGTAATTCACCCCTCCACTTT. Translation gives CASSSLSTGSNSPLHF. The full variable domain, completed using reference TRBV13 and TRBJ1-6, is AAGVIQSPRHLIKEKRETATLKCYPIPRHDTVYWYQQGPGQDPQFLISFYEKMQSDKGSIPDRFSAQQFSDYHSELNMSSLELGDSALYFCASSSLSTGSNSPLHFGNGTRLTVT.

The sample holds many counts of this clonotype. V and J are TRBV6-1 and TRBJ1-5, with D hard to call. Germline lookup yields CDR1 MNHNS and CDR2 SASEGT. With 6 bases removed from V and 7 bases from J, the gap between germline ends came to 16 bases. The CDR3 consists of 14 residues. DNA of the CDR3: TGTGCCAGCAGGCTGGACGGGAGGCGGCAGCCCCAGCATTTT. Its protein is CASRLDGRRQPQHF.

The sample holds a few counts of this clonotype. The chain recombines TRBV5-4 with TRBJ2-3, with 11 nucleotides matching TRBD2. Germline CDR1 reads SGHNT; CDR2 reads YYREEE (reference sequence). V trimming: 4 bases; J trimming: 0 bases; junction bases outside the gene matches: 4. The CDR3 consists of 16 residues. The CDR3: CASSTIAGGSTDTQYF. The CDR3 DNA reads TGTGCCAGCAGCACTATAGCGGGGGGGAGCACAGATACGCAGTATTTT.

The table lists this clonotype with many counts. V gene TRBV20-1 combines with J gene TRBJ1-2, with D unclear. V was pared by 0 bases and J by 0 bases, with 5 bases between. The CDR3 spans 13 residues. CDR1 DFQATT and CDR2 SNEGSKA come from the germline V gene (reference sequence). CDR3 sequence: CSAREGANYGYTF. Here the CDR3 DNA reads TGCAGTGCTAGAGAGGGAGCTAACTATGGCTACACCTTC.

This rearrangement joins TRBV7-6 to TRBJ2-5, with D perhaps TRBD2 (6 bases). Germline CDR1 is SGHVS and CDR2 is FNYEAQ. V dropped 0 bases and J dropped 5 bases, with 13 bases sitting between them. The CDR3 loop spans 15 amino acids. CDR3 sequence (DNA): TGTGCCAGCAGCTTAGCGGCTCGGAGGGAGGAGACCCAGTACTTC. Translating it yields CASSLAARREETQYF.

This clonotype was counted at least ten times. This chain joins TRBV20-1 and TRBJ2-7; a possible D gene is TRBD2 (5 bases). Trimming cost V 3 bases and J 4 bases, with 7 bases left between them. CDR1 is DFQATT and CDR2 is SNEGSKA in the germline V gene (reference sequence). The CDR3 consists of 11 residues. CDR3: CSASSGYEQYF. In nucleotides, the CDR3 is TGCAGTGCTAGCTCGGGATACGAGCAGTACTTC.

The chain employs TRBV4-2 and TRBJ1-1; D call uncertain. CDR1 is LGHNA and CDR2 is YNFKEQ in the germline V gene. The CDR3 length is 16 residues. The germline V and J ends were trimmed by 0 bases and 0 bases, with 11 bases remaining between them. The CDR3 region is CASSQDVAELNTEAFF. The DNA for the CDR3 is TGTGCCAGCAGCCAAGATGTCGCAGAATTGAACACTGAAGCTTTCTTT.

This clonotype came up many times. V and J are TRBV15 and TRBJ1-4; no clear D. The germline V gene has CDR1 LNHNV and CDR2 YYDKDF (reference sequence). This CDR3 spans 13 amino acids. Trimming left V 0 bases short and J 8 bases short, with 7 bases between. As DNA, the CDR3 is TGTGCCACCAGCAGAGATAGGAGAGAAAAACTGTTTTTT. The encoded protein is CATSRDRREKLFF.

The sample holds many counts of this clonotype. The rearrangement joins TRBV7-9 to TRBJ2-1; D may match TRBD1 or TRBD2 (5 bases each). The germline V gene has CDR1 SEHNR and CDR2 FQNEAQ (reference sequence). Trimming took 4 bases from V and 4 from J, leaving 14 bases between them. This CDR3 comprises 15 residues. The CDR3 nucleotides are TGTGCCAGCAGCTCTACACTTGGGGGTTACAATGAGCAGTTCTTC. This translates into CASSSTLGGYNEQFF. Together with reference TRBV7-9 and TRBJ2-1, the CDR3 gives the full variable domain: DTGVSQNPRHKITKRGQNVTFRCDPISEHNRLYWYRQTLGQGPEFLTYFQNEAQLEKSRLLSDRFSAERPKGSFSTLEIQRTEQGDSAMYLCASSSTLGGYNEQFFGPGTRLTVL.

Here the CDR3 reads CASSLAVGGGGYTF. DNA of the CDR3: TGTGCCAGCAGCTTAGCGGTAGGGGGCGGAGGCTACACCTTC. The chain carries TRBV7-8 and TRBJ1-2; TRBD1 matches at 7 bases. CDR1 and CDR2 from the germline V gene are SGHVS and FQNEAQ. The CDR3 runs to 14 residues. Trimming cost V 0 bases and J 8 bases; bases outside gene matches: 6.

This clonotype was found a few times. The chain links TRBV2 to TRBJ2-5; D call uncertain. The germline V and J ends were trimmed by 3 bases and 3 bases, with 17 bases remaining between them. Germline lookup yields CDR1 SNHLY and CDR2 FYNNEI. The CDR3 sequence is 16 residues long. CDR3 protein: CASSDWPSLGKETQYF. The DNA for the CDR3 is TGTGCCAGCAGTGATTGGCCCTCGTTGGGCAAAGAGACCCAGTACTTC.